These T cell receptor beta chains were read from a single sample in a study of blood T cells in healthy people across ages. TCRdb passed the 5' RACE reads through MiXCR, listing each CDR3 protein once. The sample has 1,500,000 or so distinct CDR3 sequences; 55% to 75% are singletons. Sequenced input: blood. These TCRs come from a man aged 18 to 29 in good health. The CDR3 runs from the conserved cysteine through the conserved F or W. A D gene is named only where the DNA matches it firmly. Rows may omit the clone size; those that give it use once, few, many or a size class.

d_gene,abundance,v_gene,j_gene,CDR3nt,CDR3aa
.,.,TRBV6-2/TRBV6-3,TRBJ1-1,TGTGCCAGCAGTGTGACAGGATCCCTGGCTTTCTTT,CASSVTGSLAFF
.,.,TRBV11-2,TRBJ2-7,TGTGCCAGCAGCTTAGTAGTAGACAGTAAATCCTCCTACGAGCAGTACTTC,CASSLVVDSKSSYEQYF
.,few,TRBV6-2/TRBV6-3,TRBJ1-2,TGTGCCAGCAGTTCAACCAGGACAATCTCTCAGGGCTACACCTTC,CASSSTRTISQGYTF
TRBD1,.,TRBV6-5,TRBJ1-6,TGTGCCAGCAGTTACGATGGCAGGGGGGATGCACCCCTCCACTTT,CASSYDGRGDAPLHF
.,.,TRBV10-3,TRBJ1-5,TGTGCCATCAGCCAGTATAGCAATCAGCCCCAGCATTTT,CAISQYSNQPQHF
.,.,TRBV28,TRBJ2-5,TGTGCCAGCAGTGTAGGGGCTATACAAGAGACCCAGTACTTC,CASSVGAIQETQYF
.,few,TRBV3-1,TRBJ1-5,TGTGCCAGCAGCCAAGTGAGGGGACTCAATCAGCCCCAGCATTTT,CASSQVRGLNQPQHF
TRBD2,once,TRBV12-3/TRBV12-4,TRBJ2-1,TGTGCCTGCAGTTTGAGCGGGGGGTATGATGAGCAGTTCTTC,CACSLSGGYDEQFF
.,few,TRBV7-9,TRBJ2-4,TGTGCCAGCAGCTCACCTATCAGGGAGGCCAAAAACATTCAGTACTTC,CASSSPIREAKNIQYF
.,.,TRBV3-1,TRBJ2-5,TGTGCCAGCAGCAAGGGAGCTGATCAAGAGACCCAGTACTTC,CASSKGADQETQYF
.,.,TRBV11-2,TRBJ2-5,TGTGCCAGCACCCTTCCTGGGGGAGAGACCCAGTACTTC,CASTLPGGETQYF
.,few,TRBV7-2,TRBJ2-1,TGTGCCAGCAGCTCCATCGGAGCCAGGGGAAATGAGCAGTTCTTC,CASSSIGARGNEQFF
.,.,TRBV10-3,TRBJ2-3,TGTGCCATCGGGCTTGGGAATACAGATACGCAGTATTTT,CAIGLGNTDTQYF
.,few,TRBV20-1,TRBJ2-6,TGCAGTGCTTGGGTTGACTCTGGGGCCAACGTCCTGACTTTC,CSAWVDSGANVLTF
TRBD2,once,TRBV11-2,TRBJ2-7,TGTGCCAGCAGCTCCTGGGGGACTAGCTCCTACGAGCAGTACTTC,CASSSWGTSSYEQYF
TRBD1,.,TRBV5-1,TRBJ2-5,TGCGCCAGCAGCCAGACCCCCACAGGGGCCGCTTTCCAAGAGACCCAGTACTTC,CASSQTPTGAAFQETQYF
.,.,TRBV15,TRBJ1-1,TGTGCCACCAGCGTACCAGAGAACACTGAAGCTTTCTTT,CATSVPENTEAFF
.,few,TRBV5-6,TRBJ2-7,TGTGCCAGCAGCTTGTTGCCAACCTACGAGCAGTACTTC,CASSLLPTYEQYF
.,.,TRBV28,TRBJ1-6,TGTGCCAGCAGTTTATTTTCAGGGACCGGGATTGGTCCCCTCCACTTT,CASSLFSGTGIGPLHF
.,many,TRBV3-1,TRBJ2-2,TGTGCCAGCAGCCAAGGGTCCGGGGAGCTGTTTTTT,CASSQGSGELFF
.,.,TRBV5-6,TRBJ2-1,TGTGCCAGCAGCTCCCATACTTTGGCAACTTACAATGAGCAGTTCTTC,CASSSHTLATYNEQFF
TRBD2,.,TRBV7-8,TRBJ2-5,TGTGCCAGCAGCCACCTAGCGGGAGTCTGGAAAGAGACCCAGTACTTC,CASSHLAGVWKETQYF
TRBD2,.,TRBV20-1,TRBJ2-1,TGCAGTGGTCGACCGGGACTAGCGTCCTACAATGAGCAGTTCTTC,CSGRPGLASYNEQFF
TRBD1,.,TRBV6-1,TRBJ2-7,TGTGCCAGCAGTGATCCGGGGACAGTGACCTACGAGCAGTACTTC,CASSDPGTVTYEQYF
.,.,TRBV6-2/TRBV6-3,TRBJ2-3,TGTGCCAGCAGTTACTCGAGTCGGCGGGGCACAGATACGCAGTATTTT,CASSYSSRRGTDTQYF
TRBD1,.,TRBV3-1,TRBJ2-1,TGTGCCAGCAGCCAATCCGGGACAGGGGCGAATGAGCAGTTCTTC,CASSQSGTGANEQFF
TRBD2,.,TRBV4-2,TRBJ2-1,TGTGCCAGCAGCCCCCCCGGACTAGAAATCCATGAGCAGTTCTTC,CASSPPGLEIHEQFF
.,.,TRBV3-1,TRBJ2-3,TGTGCCAGCAGATTTGGACAGACAGGCGGTGGAGATACGCAGTATTTT,CASRFGQTGGGDTQYF